The rows below give T cell receptor beta chains drawn from one sample of a study of CD8+ T cells in alopecia areata. Sequencing was performed with immunoSEQ multiplex PCR; in TCRdb, only in-frame clones are kept and a portion is missing. The sample yields about 290,000 clones, roughly 60% seen once. The source material was CD4+ T cells sorted from blood, sampled at week 24, from a patient treated with tofacitinib. These receptors were collected from a human donor with alopecia areata. CDR3s include the opening cysteine and the closing phenylalanine or tryptophan. A D gene is named only where the DNA matches it firmly. Where a row states a size, it is once, few, many or the class of an expanded clone; other rows omit it.

V: TRBV7-9; D: .; length: 14; size: .; J: TRBJ2-7; DNA: TGTGCCAGCAGCTTAGCTGGGGCCACCTACGAGCAGTACTTC; CDR3: CASSLAGATYEQYF
V: TRBV5-1; D: .; length: 14; size: .; J: TRBJ1-2; DNA: TGCGCCAGCAGCTTTCGGGACTTGAACTATGGCTACACCTTC; CDR3: CASSFRDLNYGYTF
V: TRBV2; D: TRBD1; length: 14; size: .; J: TRBJ2-1; DNA: TGTGCCAGCAGGCCCGGGACAGCCAACAATGAGCAGTTCTTC; CDR3: CASRPGTANNEQFF
V: TRBV9; D: TRBD2; length: 17; size: .; J: TRBJ2-3; DNA: TGTGCCAGCAGCACCAAGGGAGGCGGGGGGGTCACAGATACGCAGTATTTT; CDR3: CASSTKGGGGVTDTQYF
V: TRBV18; D: .; length: 13; size: few; J: TRBJ1-1; DNA: TGTGCCAGCTCGCTGCAGGGGAACACTGAAGCTTTCTTT; CDR3: CASSLQGNTEAFF
V: TRBV4-1; D: .; length: 17; size: .; J: TRBJ1-1; DNA: TGCGCCAGCAGCCAAGGGGCCCCCAGGGCGCTGAACACTGAAGCTTTCTTT; CDR3: CASSQGAPRALNTEAFF
V: TRBV7-2; D: .; length: 15; size: .; J: TRBJ2-7; DNA: TGTGCCAGCAGCCAAGGGGCGGGACGACCCTACGAGCAGTACTTC; CDR3: CASSQGAGRPYEQYF
V: TRBV6-5; D: TRBD1; length: 13; size: .; J: TRBJ1-1; DNA: TGTGCCAGCAGTTACTCTACAGGGGCACTGGCTTTCTTT; CDR3: CASSYSTGALAFF
V: TRBV19; D: .; length: 15; size: .; J: TRBJ2-2; DNA: TGTGCCAGTAGTTCAACGGGGGCGGACACCGGGGAGCTGTTTTTT; CDR3: CASSSTGADTGELFF
V: TRBV30; D: .; length: 16; size: .; J: TRBJ1-2; DNA: TGTGCCTGGAGTGTATCCCGGACCGCAACTAACTATGGCTACACCTTC; CDR3: CAWSVSRTATNYGYTF
V: TRBV7-2; D: TRBD2; length: 14; size: .; J: TRBJ2-5; DNA: TGTGCCAGCGGGAGCGGGGGGCGTCAAGAGACCCAGTACTTC; CDR3: CASGSGGRQETQYF
V: TRBV2; D: .; length: 17; size: .; J: TRBJ2-1; DNA: TGTGCCAGCAGTGTTGGTATAGGGGCATCACTATACAATGAGCAGTTCTTC; CDR3: CASSVGIGASLYNEQFF
V: TRBV30; D: .; length: 13; size: .; J: TRBJ1-5; DNA: TGTGCCTGGGGCCGGGACAGCAATCAGCCCCAGCATTTT; CDR3: CAWGRDSNQPQHF
V: TRBV5-1; D: TRBD1; length: 16; size: .; J: TRBJ2-2; DNA: TGCGCCAGCAGCCAAGGACAGGGCCAACTCACCGGGGAGCTGTTTTTT; CDR3: CASSQGQGQLTGELFF
V: TRBV29-1; D: TRBD2; length: 17; size: .; J: TRBJ2-1; DNA: TGCAGCGTTGAAGATCTCGGGGGGGCATCCGTCGCCGGTAAGCAGTTCTTC; CDR3: CSVEDLGGASVAGKQFF
V: TRBV29-1; D: .; length: 13; size: .; J: TRBJ1-2; DNA: TGCAGCGTTACAGCAGGGTCCCACTATGGCTACACCTTC; CDR3: CSVTAGSHYGYTF
V: TRBV6-5; D: TRBD1; length: 13; size: few; J: TRBJ1-1; DNA: TGTGCCAGCAGTTTGCAACAGGGGACTGAAGCTTTCTTT; CDR3: CASSLQQGTEAFF
V: TRBV6-5; D: .; length: 11; size: .; J: TRBJ2-3; DNA: TGTGCCAGCAGTTACGGCAGTACGCAGTATTTT; CDR3: CASSYGSTQYF
V: TRBV30; D: TRBD1; length: 15; size: .; J: TRBJ1-1; DNA: TGTGCCTGGAGTGTACCAGACAGGGTGAACACTGAAGCTTTCTTT; CDR3: CAWSVPDRVNTEAFF
V: TRBV14; D: .; length: 13; size: few; J: TRBJ2-5; DNA: TGTGCCAGCAGCCGAATTAGGACCGAGACCCAGTACTTC; CDR3: CASSRIRTETQYF
V: TRBV25-1; D: .; length: 16; size: .; J: TRBJ2-3; DNA: TGTGCCAGCCTACCGACAGCTGGGCGTAGAACAGATACGCAGTATTTT; CDR3: CASLPTAGRRTDTQYF
V: TRBV5-1; D: TRBD1; length: 16; size: .; J: TRBJ2-2; DNA: TGCGCCAGCAGCTTGACCCGGGACAGAGTCACCGGGGAGCTGTTTTTT; CDR3: CASSLTRDRVTGELFF
V: TRBV6-5; D: .; length: 13; size: .; J: TRBJ1-2; DNA: TGTGCCAGCAGCTCCAGGCTAGGCTATGGCTACACCTTC; CDR3: CASSSRLGYGYTF
V: TRBV18; D: .; length: 14; size: .; J: TRBJ1-1; DNA: TGTGCCAGCTCACCCGACAGGAGGAACACTGAAGCTTTCTTT; CDR3: CASSPDRRNTEAFF
V: TRBV30; D: TRBD1; length: 12; size: few; J: TRBJ1-2; DNA: TGTGCCTCGGGACAGGGGGCCGATGGCTACACCTTC; CDR3: CASGQGADGYTF
V: TRBV13; D: TRBD1; length: 17; size: .; J: TRBJ2-2; DNA: TGTGCCAGCAGCTCCGGGACAGGGCCCACAGTTAGCGGGGAGCTGTTTTTT; CDR3: CASSSGTGPTVSGELFF
V: TRBV28; D: .; length: 18; size: .; J: TRBJ2-7; DNA: TGTGCCAGCAGTTTATTGTTTTCGTTGGCTAGGAGCTCCTACGAGCAGTACTTC; CDR3: CASSLLFSLARSSYEQYF
V: TRBV30; D: TRBD2; length: 16; size: .; J: TRBJ2-1; DNA: TGTGCCTGGAGTGTACTTCCTAGCGGGGTATACAATGAGCAGTTCTTC; CDR3: CAWSVLPSGVYNEQFF
V: TRBV4-1; D: .; length: 15; size: .; J: TRBJ2-5; DNA: TGCGCCAGCAGCCTCTCGTTGGGGACATCCGAGACCCAGTACTTC; CDR3: CASSLSLGTSETQYF
V: TRBV30; D: .; length: 15; size: .; J: TRBJ1-4; DNA: TGTGCCTGGACATCAAACAGCGCAACTAATGAAAAACTGTTTTTT; CDR3: CAWTSNSATNEKLFF
V: TRBV15; D: .; length: 19; size: few; J: TRBJ2-7; DNA: TGTGCCACCAGCAGAGCGCCGGGACGGAGCGTTCAAGAGTCTTACGAGCAGTACTTC; CDR3: CATSRAPGRSVQESYEQYF
V: TRBV29-1; D: TRBD1; length: 12; size: few; J: TRBJ2-5; DNA: TGCAGCGTGGGACAGACCCAAGAGACCCAGTACTTC; CDR3: CSVGQTQETQYF
V: TRBV4-3; D: .; length: 16; size: .; J: TRBJ2-3; DNA: TGCGCCAGCAGCCAAGATTGGGCGGTGACCACAGATACGCAGTATTTT; CDR3: CASSQDWAVTTDTQYF
V: TRBV10-3; D: .; length: 14; size: .; J: TRBJ2-7; DNA: TGTGCCATCGCAGGGAGTGATCGCTCCTACGAGCAGTACTTC; CDR3: CAIAGSDRSYEQYF
V: TRBV2; D: .; length: 14; size: .; J: TRBJ2-7; DNA: TGTGCCAGCGGAAGGGAGGTCAGCTCCTACGAGCAGTACTTC; CDR3: CASGREVSSYEQYF
V: TRBV14; D: .; length: 15; size: .; J: TRBJ1-2; DNA: TGTGCCAGCAGCCAATTTCAACAGGCCGGAGGTGGCTACACCTTC; CDR3: CASSQFQQAGGGYTF
V: TRBV5-4; D: TRBD2; length: 15; size: .; J: TRBJ2-5; DNA: TGTGCCAGCAGGAACGATCTAGCGGTTGGGGAGACCCAGTACTTC; CDR3: CASRNDLAVGETQYF
V: TRBV28; D: .; length: 11; size: .; J: TRBJ1-2; DNA: TGTGCCAGCAGTTCCCCTCTTAGGAGCACCTTC; CDR3: CASSSPLRSTF
V: TRBV29-1; D: TRBD1; length: 13; size: .; J: TRBJ2-1; DNA: TGCAGCGTTGGGGGACAGGGCTACAATGAGCAGTTCTTC; CDR3: CSVGGQGYNEQFF
V: TRBV1; D: .; length: 13; size: .; J: TRBJ2-7; DNA: TGCACCAGCAGCCAGTGCCCTGCGGGCGAGCAGTACTTC; CDR3: CTSSQCPAGEQYF
V: TRBV15; D: .; length: 13; size: .; J: TRBJ2-7; DNA: TGTGCCACCAGCAGAGAACAGGGCTACGAGCAGTACTTC; CDR3: CATSREQGYEQYF